Shown below are 19 T cell receptor beta chains from a single sample sequenced in a study of blood T cell repertoires in COVID-19. Method: immunoSEQ multiplex PCR; TCRdb's copy keeps in-frame clones and lacks some. Of 200,000 to 250,000 clones in the sample, about nine tenths are singletons; the top ten hold under 3.5%. Sample: peripheral blood. The receptors derive from a young man with COVID-19, enrolled during active disease.

The genes are TRBV7-2 and TRBJ1-5; D uncertain. Trimming removed 5 bases from V and 6 bases from J, with 11 bases in between. The CDR3 loop spans 13 amino acids. Germline V gene sequence: CDR1 SGHTA, CDR2 FQGNSA. The CDR3 coding sequence is TGTGCCAGCAGCCCCGGACTGCGTCAGCCCCAGCATTTT. Its protein product is CASSPGLRQPQHF.

This clone has only one observation. DNA for the CDR3: TGTGCCAGCAGATGGGACAGGAATAGCAATCAGCCCCAGCATTTT. Translating gives CASRWDRNSNQPQHF. This chain uses TRBV6-6 with TRBJ1-5; TRBD1 matches at 8 bases. Germline CDR1 reads MNHNY; CDR2 reads SVGAGI (reference sequence). V gave up 6 bases and J gave up 0 bases; unmatched junction bases: 4. The CDR3 contains 15 residues.

The CDR3 is CATPIMGLPSSGANVLTF. The DNA of the CDR3 is TGTGCCACTCCAATTATGGGGCTACCCAGCTCTGGGGCCAACGTCCTGACTTTC. The chain carries TRBV18 and TRBJ2-6; D possibly corresponds to TRBD1 (5 bases). This CDR3 has 18 residues. Germline CDR1 is KGHSH and CDR2 is LQKENI. Trimming cost V 10 bases and J 0 bases, with 22 bases left between them.

This clone was detected once. This chain joins TRBV3-1 (or the pseudogene TRBV3-2) and TRBJ2-2, with TRBD1 matching over 9 bases. Looked up from germline, CDR1 is LGHDT and CDR2 is YNNKEL (reference sequence). The CDR3 consists of 17 residues. The trim removed 4 bases at V and 4 bases at J, leaving 10 bases unmatched. The chain's CDR3 is CASSLSGTGLLTGELFF. CDR3 sequence (DNA): TGTGCCAGCAGCCTTTCCGGGACAGGGCTCCTCACCGGGGAGCTGTTTTTT.

The chain couples TRBV28 to TRBJ1-1; TRBD1 agrees at 8 bases. Germline lookup yields CDR1 MDHEN and CDR2 SYDVKM. The CDR3 consists of 17 residues. Trimming took 1 base from V and 1 from J; bases not matched to a gene: 8. DNA of the CDR3: TGTGCCAGCAGTTTATATCAGGGGGCTGAGTGGAACACTGAAGCTTTCTTT. It translates to CASSLYQGAEWNTEAFF.

The V call is TRBV20-1, the J call TRBJ1-1; D is undetermined. Trimming removed 3 bases from V and 0 bases from J, with 8 bases in between. The CDR3 is 13 amino acids. Germline V CDR1 and CDR2: DFQATT, SNEGSKA (reference sequence). The CDR3 is CSASKQLNTEAFF. Here the CDR3 DNA reads TGCAGTGCTAGTAAACAGTTGAACACTGAAGCTTTCTTT.

This chain links TRBV5-1 with TRBJ1-2; 12 positions agree with TRBD1. Germline lookup yields CDR1 SGHRS and CDR2 YFSETQ. This CDR3 is 14 amino acids long. Unmatched junction bases numbered 7, after V lost 5 bases and J lost 8 bases. The CDR3 coding sequence is TGCGCCAGCAGTGGGACAGGGGGCGAGGGAGGCTACACCTTC. Translated: CASSGTGGEGGYTF.

The chain employs TRBV19 and TRBJ2-7, with D perhaps matching TRBD1 (5 bases). Germline assignment: CDR1 LNHDA and CDR2 SQIVND (reference sequence). Between the trimmed V and J ends, which lost 1 base and 1 base, there was a span of 17 bases. CDR3 size: 17 residues. CDR3 protein: CASSIVFAQGLSYEQYF. DNA of the CDR3: TGTGCCAGTAGTATAGTCTTTGCCCAGGGTTTATCCTACGAGCAGTACTTC.

The gene calls are TRBV19 and TRBJ2-1; D unclear. V was shortened by 1 base and J by 4 bases, with 11 bases between the two germline ends. Germline V gene data show CDR1 as LNHDA and CDR2 as SQIVND (reference sequence). CDR3 length: 15 residues. CDR3 residues: CASSIGGIMYNEQFF. The CDR3 DNA reads as TGTGCCAGTAGTATAGGAGGCATAATGTACAATGAGCAGTTCTTC.

This clone was detected once. This sequence joins TRBV9 and TRBJ2-1, with unresolved D. In germline, CDR1 is SGDLS, CDR2 YYNGEE. V shed 1 base and J shed 10 bases, with 15 bases lying between them. CDR3 length: 14 amino acids. The CDR3 here is CASSVLSRSWEQFF. The DNA of the CDR3 is TGTGCCAGCAGCGTACTAAGTAGAAGCTGGGAGCAGTTCTTC.

The rearrangement joins TRBV4-2 to TRBJ2-2; 10 nucleotides line up with TRBD2. Trimming cost V 5 bases and J 4 bases; bases outside gene matches: 7. This CDR3 comprises 16 residues. Germline V lookup: CDR1 LGHNA, CDR2 YNFKEQ. CDR3 bases: TGTGCCAGCAGCTTGACCTGGACTAGCGGCACCGGGGAGCTGTTTTTT. As protein: CASSLTWTSGTGELFF.

This clone was observed a single time. The chain links TRBV4-2 to TRBJ2-3; 9 bases line up with TRBD2. V dropped 0 bases and J dropped 6; count of bases not matched to a gene: 7. Germline CDR1 reads LGHNA; CDR2 reads YNFKEQ. This CDR3 has 16 residues. CDR3 nucleotides: TGTGCCAGCAGCCAAGAAGGGCGGGGGGGCGGTGATACGCAGTATTTT. Translation: CASSQEGRGGGDTQYF.

This chain uses TRBV20-1 with TRBJ1-2; 7 positions match TRBD1. CDR1 is DFQATT and CDR2 is SNEGSKA in the germline V gene (reference sequence). Unmatched junction bases numbered 9, after V lost 3 bases and J lost 5 bases. The CDR3 has 14 amino acids. The CDR3 sequence: CSASLGAGGYGYTF. The CDR3, as DNA: TGCAGTGCTAGTTTGGGTGCAGGGGGATATGGCTACACCTTC.

The chain joins TRBV7-2 to TRBJ2-5, with D uncertain. CDR1 is SGHTA and CDR2 is FQGNSA in the germline V gene. Trimming pared 5 bases from V and 5 bases from J, leaving 18 bases between. This CDR3 has 15 residues. The CDR3 DNA sequence: TGTGCCAGCAGCCCCGGAACGACCCCAGCGGAGACCCAGTACTTC. The encoded protein is CASSPGTTPAETQYF.

This clone showed up just a few times. The CDR3 coding sequence is TGCGCCAGCAGCCAAAGAGGGGGTGAAGCTTTCTTT. It codes for CASSQRGGEAFF. The rearrangement uses TRBV4-3 and TRBJ1-1, with D perhaps matching TRBD1 (6 bases). The CDR3 consists of 12 residues. CDR1 is LGHNA, CDR2 YSLEER, per germline. Trimming removed 2 bases from V and 7 bases from J, with 8 bases in between.

The V call is TRBV7-2, the J call TRBJ1-2, with TRBD1 matching over 10 bases. Germline loops: CDR1 SGHTA, CDR2 FQGNSA. V shed 5 bases, J shed 1 base, and the junction held 7 bases outside the gene matches. The CDR3 contains 16 residues. CDR3 region: CASSPRGTGVNYGYTF. The CDR3 DNA sequence: TGTGCCAGCAGCCCCAGGGGGACAGGGGTTAACTATGGCTACACCTTC.

The rearrangement links TRBV6-5 to TRBJ2-1, with TRBD2 matching over 8 bases. The V gene's germline CDR1 is MNHEY and CDR2 SVGAGI. This CDR3 has 14 residues. V lost 8 bases, J lost 12 bases, and 15 bases stayed unmatched. CDR3 in DNA: TGTGCCAGCGAACGCCCGGGGGGGATAGCGGGGCAGTTCTTC. Its translation is CASERPGGIAGQFF.

The chain joins TRBV10-2 to TRBJ1-1; possible D gene TRBD1, 6 bases. Looked up from germline, CDR1 is WSHSY and CDR2 is SAAADI. The V end lost 7 bases, the J end lost 0 bases, and 9 bases lay between the germline ends. The length of the CDR3 is 13 residues. The CDR3 here is CASIRTVNTEAFF. CDR3 DNA: TGCGCCAGCATTAGGACAGTGAACACTGAAGCTTTCTTT.

In regard to this clone: Different DNA sequences within this sample yield the same CDR3. This sequence joins TRBV7-3 and TRBJ1-3; D is perhaps TRBD1 (6 bases). The CDR3 spans 13 residues. V shed 2 bases and J shed 4 bases, with 6 bases lying between them. CDR1 and CDR2 from the germline V gene are SGHTA and FQGTGA. The CDR3 region has the DNA TGTGCCAGCAGCTTAGGACAGGGAAACACCATATATTTT. Its translation is CASSLGQGNTIYF.